This T cell receptor (beta chain) was sequenced in a study of metastatic and nonmetastatic thyroid tumors. Study in general: Malignant and benign thyroid patients had repertoires compared in peripheral blood and tumor or nodule tissue. Study observations and caveats: When malignant thyroid tumors were compared with benign nodules, TCR beta diversity was reportedly significantly higher in the malignant tumors. This held in both blood and tumor samples.

Original data processing: The distant-metastasis classifier for papillary thyroid cancer was built from CDR3 differences across clinicopathological groups. From the PCR reads, TCRdb re-called clones with MiXCR. The V and J calls here are based on TCRdb, not the publication. The profile shows about 53,000 clones, approximately 20% of them singletons. This clone appeared many times. As yet, its antigen is unknown. Each patient came to thyroid surgery without any prior treatment (of any kind). V was pared by 0 bases and J by 7 bases, with 13 bases between. The CDR3 runs 15 residues. Germline V gene lookup returns CDR1 LGHDT and CDR2 YNNKEL (reference sequence).

What was sequenced was blood. The chain has TRBV3-1 and TRBJ1-3; no reliable D call. The source of this sequence is a female donor with papillary thyroid cancer or a benign thyroid nodule (not recorded which). Some clones in this sample may be carry-over from other donors' samples. For the CDR3, the DNA is TGTGCCAGCAGCCAAGATTTGGGTCTTAGGAACACCATATATTTT. Residues: CASSQDLGLRNTIYF.